This TCR beta chain was observed in a study of blood T cell repertoires in COVID-19. Background on the study: Italy, Spain and the United States were the sources of the convalescent and acute COVID-19 samples. Nucleic acid was either cDNA or gDNA, and it came from T cells, B-cell-depleted T cells, or PBMCs.

How the authors handled the data: The authors estimated nucleated cell counts from reference gene primer amplification. Repertoires were generated with immunoSEQ multiplex PCR, while TCRdb's copy carries only in-frame clones and drops some. That table supplies the V and J calls and clone size; D and trimming were determined from the DNA. The sample has about 80,000 clones, 88% seen once; the top ten hold almost 7%. CDR3 length: 14 amino acids. Deletions cut 4 bases from V and 4 bases from J, with 11 bases between. The V gene's germline CDR1 is MNHEY and CDR2 SMNVEV (reference sequence). This chain links TRBV27 with TRBJ1-3; no clear D gene. The sample consisted of peripheral blood. This TCR derives from a woman of 80 years or more with acute or convalescent COVID-19. As DNA, the CDR3 is TGTGCCAGCAGTTCCGATTCTACCGGAAACACCATATATTTT. Its protein product is CASSSDSTGNTIYF.